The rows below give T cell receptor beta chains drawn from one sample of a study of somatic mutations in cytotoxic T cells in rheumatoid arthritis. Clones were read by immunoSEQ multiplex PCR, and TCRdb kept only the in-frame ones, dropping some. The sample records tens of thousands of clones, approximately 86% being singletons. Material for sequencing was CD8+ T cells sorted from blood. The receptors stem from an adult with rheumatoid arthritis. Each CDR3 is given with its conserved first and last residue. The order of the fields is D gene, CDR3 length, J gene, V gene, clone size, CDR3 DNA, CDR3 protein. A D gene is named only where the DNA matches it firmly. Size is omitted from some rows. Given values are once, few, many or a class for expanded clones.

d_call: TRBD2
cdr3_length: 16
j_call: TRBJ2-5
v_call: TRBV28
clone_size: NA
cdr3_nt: TGTGCCAGCAGTTCCTTAAGTAGCGGGGGGCCCAAGACCCAGTACTTC
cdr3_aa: CASSSLSSGGPKTQYF

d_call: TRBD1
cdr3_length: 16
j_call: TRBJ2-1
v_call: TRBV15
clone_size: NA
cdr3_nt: TGTGCCACCAGCTCCCGACGGGACAGCTCCTACAATGAGCAGTTCTTC
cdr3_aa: CATSSRRDSSYNEQFF

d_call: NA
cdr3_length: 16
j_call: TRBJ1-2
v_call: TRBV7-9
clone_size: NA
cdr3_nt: TGTGCCAGCAGCTTCGACGACAGGATAATCAACTATGGCTACACCTTC
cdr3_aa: CASSFDDRIINYGYTF

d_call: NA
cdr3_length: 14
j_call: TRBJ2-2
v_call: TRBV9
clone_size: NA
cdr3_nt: TGTGCCAGCAGCCCTTTCCCGGGGATGATGGAGCTGTTTTTT
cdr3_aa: CASSPFPGMMELFF

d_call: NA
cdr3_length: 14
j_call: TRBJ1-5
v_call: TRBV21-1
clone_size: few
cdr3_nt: TGTGCCAGCGTGAGATTCGGGTGGAATCAGCCCCAGCATTTT
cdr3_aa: CASVRFGWNQPQHF

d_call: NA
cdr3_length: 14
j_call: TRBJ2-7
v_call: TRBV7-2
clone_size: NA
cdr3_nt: TGTGCCAGCAGCTTAGAAGTAGGGGGTAGGGAGCAGTACTTC
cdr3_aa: CASSLEVGGREQYF

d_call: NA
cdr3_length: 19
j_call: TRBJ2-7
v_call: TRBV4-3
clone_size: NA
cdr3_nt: TGCGCCAGCAGCCTATATTGGTACTCGGGGGGCACGAATTCCTACGAGCAGTACTTC
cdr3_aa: CASSLYWYSGGTNSYEQYF

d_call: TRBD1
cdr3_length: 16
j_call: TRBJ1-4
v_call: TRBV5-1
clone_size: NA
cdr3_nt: TGCGCCAGCAGCTTGGATACAGGGGCGGCTAATGAAAAACTGTTTTTT
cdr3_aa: CASSLDTGAANEKLFF

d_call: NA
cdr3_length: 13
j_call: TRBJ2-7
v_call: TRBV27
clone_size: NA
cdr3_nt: TGTGCCAGCAGTCCGGTCGACTCCTACGAGCAGTACTTC
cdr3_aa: CASSPVDSYEQYF

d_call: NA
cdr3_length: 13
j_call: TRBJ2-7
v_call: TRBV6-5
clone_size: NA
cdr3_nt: TGTGCCAGCAGTTACACAGGGCACTACGAGCAGTACTTC
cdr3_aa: CASSYTGHYEQYF

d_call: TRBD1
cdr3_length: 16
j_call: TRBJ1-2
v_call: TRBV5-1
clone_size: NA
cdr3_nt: TGCGCCAGCAGCGGAGAGGGACAGCCTAATCCCCATGGCTACACCTTC
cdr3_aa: CASSGEGQPNPHGYTF

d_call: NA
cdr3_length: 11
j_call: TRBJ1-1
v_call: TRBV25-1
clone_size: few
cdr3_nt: TGTGCCAGCAGGGTGAACACTGAAGCTTTCTTT
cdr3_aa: CASRVNTEAFF

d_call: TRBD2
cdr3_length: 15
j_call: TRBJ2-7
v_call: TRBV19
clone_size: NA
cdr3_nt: TGTGCCAGTAGTGCCGGACTAGCCATGTTCTACGAGCAGTACTTC
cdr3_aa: CASSAGLAMFYEQYF

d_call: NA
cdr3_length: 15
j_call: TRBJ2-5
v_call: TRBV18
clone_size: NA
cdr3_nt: TGTGCCAGCTCACCTTCGACTAGAGAGGAAGAGACCCAGTACTTC
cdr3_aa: CASSPSTREEETQYF

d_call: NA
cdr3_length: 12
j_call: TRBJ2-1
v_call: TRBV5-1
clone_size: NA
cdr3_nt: TGCGCCAGCAGCCCGAGCTGGGATGAGCAGTTCTTC
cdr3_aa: CASSPSWDEQFF

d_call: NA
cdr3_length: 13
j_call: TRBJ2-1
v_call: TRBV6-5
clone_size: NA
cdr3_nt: TGTGCCAGCAGTATGAACTACTACAATGAGCAGTTCTTC
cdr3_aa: CASSMNYYNEQFF

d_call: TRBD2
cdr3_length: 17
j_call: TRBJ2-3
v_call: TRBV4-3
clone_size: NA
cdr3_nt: TGCGCCAGCAGCCAAGATGGGACTAGCGACCTCACAGATACGCAGTATTTT
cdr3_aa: CASSQDGTSDLTDTQYF

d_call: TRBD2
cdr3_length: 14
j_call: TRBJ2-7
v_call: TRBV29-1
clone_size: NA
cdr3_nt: TGCAGCGCCTGGGGGGGGGTTGGCGGCAGCGAGCAGTACTTC
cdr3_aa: CSAWGGVGGSEQYF

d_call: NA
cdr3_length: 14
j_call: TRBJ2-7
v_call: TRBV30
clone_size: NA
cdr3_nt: TGTGCCTGGAGTTCCCCGGGGCAGTTTTACGAGCAGTACTTC
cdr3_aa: CAWSSPGQFYEQYF

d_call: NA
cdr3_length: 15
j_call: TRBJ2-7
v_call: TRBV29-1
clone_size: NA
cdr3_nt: TGCAGCGTGGATTTATGGACAGACGACTCCTACGAGCAGTACTTC
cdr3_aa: CSVDLWTDDSYEQYF

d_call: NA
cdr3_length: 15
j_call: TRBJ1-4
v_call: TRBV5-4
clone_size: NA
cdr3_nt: TGTGCCAGCAGCTTTGGGGGATCTCCACTTGAAAAACTGTTTTTT
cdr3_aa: CASSFGGSPLEKLFF

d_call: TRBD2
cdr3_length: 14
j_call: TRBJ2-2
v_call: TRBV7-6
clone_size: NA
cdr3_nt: TGTGCCAGCAGCTCGGGAGGAAGCACCGGGGAGCTGTTTTTT
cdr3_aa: CASSSGGSTGELFF

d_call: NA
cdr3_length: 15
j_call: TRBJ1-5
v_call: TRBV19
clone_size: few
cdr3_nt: TGTGCCAGTAGTATGCACAGGGATAGCAATCAGCCCCAGCATTTT
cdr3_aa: CASSMHRDSNQPQHF

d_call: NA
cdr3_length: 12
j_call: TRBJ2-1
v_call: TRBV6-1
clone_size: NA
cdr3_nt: TGTGCCAGCAGTGAAGGACGCAATGAGCAGTTCTTC
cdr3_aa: CASSEGRNEQFF

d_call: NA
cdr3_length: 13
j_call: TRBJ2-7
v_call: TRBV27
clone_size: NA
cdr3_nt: TGTGCCAGCAGTTTACAGGGGCCCTACGAGCAGTACTTC
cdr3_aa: CASSLQGPYEQYF

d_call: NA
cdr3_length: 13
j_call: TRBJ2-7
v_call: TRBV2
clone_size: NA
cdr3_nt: TGTGCCAGCAGTGAATCACATTCGCGCGAGCAGTACTTC
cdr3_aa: CASSESHSREQYF

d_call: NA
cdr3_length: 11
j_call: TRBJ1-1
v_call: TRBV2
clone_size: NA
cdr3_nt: TGTGCCAAGAGGTACGGGACAGAAGCTTTCTTT
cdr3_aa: CAKRYGTEAFF

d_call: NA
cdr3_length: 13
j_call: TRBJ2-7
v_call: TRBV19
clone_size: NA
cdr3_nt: TGTGCCAGTAGCCCGCGGACCGGCTACGAGCAGTACTTC
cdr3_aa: CASSPRTGYEQYF

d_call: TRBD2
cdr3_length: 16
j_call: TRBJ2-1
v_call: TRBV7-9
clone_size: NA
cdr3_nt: TGTGCCAGCAGCCCCGTTGAAGCGGGAGGAAACAATGAGCAGTTCTTC
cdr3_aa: CASSPVEAGGNNEQFF

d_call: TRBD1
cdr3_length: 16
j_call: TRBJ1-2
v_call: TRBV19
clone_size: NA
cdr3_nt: TGTGCCAGTACCTCCGGGACAGGGGGCCCCCAGGGCGGCTACACCTTC
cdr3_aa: CASTSGTGGPQGGYTF

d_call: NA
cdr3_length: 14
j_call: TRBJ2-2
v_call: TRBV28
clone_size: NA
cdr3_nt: TGTGCCAGCAGTGCATCTAGTAACACCGGGGAGCTGTTTTTT
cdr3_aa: CASSASSNTGELFF

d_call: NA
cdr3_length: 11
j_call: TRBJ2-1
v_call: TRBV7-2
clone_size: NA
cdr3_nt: TGTGCCAGCCTCGGGTACAATGAGCAGTTCTTC
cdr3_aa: CASLGYNEQFF

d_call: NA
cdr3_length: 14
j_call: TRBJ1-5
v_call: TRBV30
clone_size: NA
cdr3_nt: TGTGCCTGGAGTCCACTGGGCCTCGGTCAGCCCCAGCATTTT
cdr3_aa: CAWSPLGLGQPQHF

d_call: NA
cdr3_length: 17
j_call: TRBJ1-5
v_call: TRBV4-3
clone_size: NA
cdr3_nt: TGCGCCAGCAGCCAGGGACTAGGCGACAGTCCAAGACAGCCCCAGCATTTT
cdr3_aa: CASSQGLGDSPRQPQHF

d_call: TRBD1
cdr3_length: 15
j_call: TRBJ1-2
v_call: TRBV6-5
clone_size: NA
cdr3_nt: TGTGCCAGCAGTTACTCGGAAAGGGGGCTCGGCGGCTACACCTTC
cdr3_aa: CASSYSERGLGGYTF

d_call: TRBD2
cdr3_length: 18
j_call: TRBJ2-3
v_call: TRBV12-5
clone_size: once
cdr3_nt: TGTGCTAGTGGTTTGTGGGGGGCTCTAGCGGGGGAATCAGATACGCAGTATTTT
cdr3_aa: CASGLWGALAGESDTQYF

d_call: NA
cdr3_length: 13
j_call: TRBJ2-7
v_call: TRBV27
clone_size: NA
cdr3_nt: TGTGCCAGCAGTCCGGTCGACTCCTACGAGCAGTACTTC
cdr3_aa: CASSPVDSYEQYF

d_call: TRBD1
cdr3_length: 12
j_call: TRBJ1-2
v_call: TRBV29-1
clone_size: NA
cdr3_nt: TGCAGCGGAGGGACAGGGGGAGATGGCTACACCTTC
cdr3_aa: CSGGTGGDGYTF

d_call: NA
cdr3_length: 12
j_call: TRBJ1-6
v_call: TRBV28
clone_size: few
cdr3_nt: TGTGCCAGCAGTTTATTGGATTCACCCCTCCACTTT
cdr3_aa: CASSLLDSPLHF

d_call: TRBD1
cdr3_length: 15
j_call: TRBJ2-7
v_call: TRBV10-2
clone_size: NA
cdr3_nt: TGCGCCAGCAAGTTGGACAGGGCGGACTTCTACGAGCAGTACTTC
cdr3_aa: CASKLDRADFYEQYF

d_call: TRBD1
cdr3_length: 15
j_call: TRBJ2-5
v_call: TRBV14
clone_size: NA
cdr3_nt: TGTGCCAGCAGCTTGAGACAGGGGCCGTGGGAGACCCAGTACTTC
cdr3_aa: CASSLRQGPWETQYF

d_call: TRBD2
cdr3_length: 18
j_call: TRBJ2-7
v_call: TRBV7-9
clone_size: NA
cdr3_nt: TGTGCCAGCAGCTTAGACGCGAGCGGGAGGGCCTCAAGGTACGAGCAGTACTTC
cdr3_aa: CASSLDASGRASRYEQYF

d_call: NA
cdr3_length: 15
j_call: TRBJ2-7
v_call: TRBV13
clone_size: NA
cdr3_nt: TGTGCCAGCAGCTTAATCGCGGCCCCCCCCTACGAGCAGTACTTC
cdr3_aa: CASSLIAAPPYEQYF

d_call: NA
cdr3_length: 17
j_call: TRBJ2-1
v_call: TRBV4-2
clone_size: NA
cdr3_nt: TGTGCCAGCAGCCACCCGAGCACCGACTATACCTTGAATGAGCAGTTCTTC
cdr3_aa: CASSHPSTDYTLNEQFF

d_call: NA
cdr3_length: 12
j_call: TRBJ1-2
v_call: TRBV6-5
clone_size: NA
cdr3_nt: TGTGCCAGCTCACAGGGAAACTATGGCTACACCTTC
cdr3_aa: CASSQGNYGYTF

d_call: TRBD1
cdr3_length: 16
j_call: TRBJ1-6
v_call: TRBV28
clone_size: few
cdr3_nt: TGTGCCAGCAGTGCCACCGGGACAGCAAATAATTCACCCCTCCACTTT
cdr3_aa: CASSATGTANNSPLHF

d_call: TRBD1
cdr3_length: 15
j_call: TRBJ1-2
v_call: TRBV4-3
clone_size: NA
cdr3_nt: TGCGCCAGCAGCCAAAAAGGGGGCGCTTACTATGGCTACACCTTC
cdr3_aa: CASSQKGGAYYGYTF

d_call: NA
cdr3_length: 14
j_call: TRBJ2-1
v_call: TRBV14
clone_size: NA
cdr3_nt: TGTGCCAGCAGCCAAGATCTATATTACAATGAGCAGTTCTTC
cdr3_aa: CASSQDLYYNEQFF

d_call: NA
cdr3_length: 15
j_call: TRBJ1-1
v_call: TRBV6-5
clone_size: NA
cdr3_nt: TGTGCCAGCAGTCCAGGTCGCCTTTCGAACACTGAAGCTTTCTTT
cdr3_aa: CASSPGRLSNTEAFF

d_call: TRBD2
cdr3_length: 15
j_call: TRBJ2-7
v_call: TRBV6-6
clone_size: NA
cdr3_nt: TGTGCCAGCAGCGATGGGACTAGCGGGAGTTGGGAGCAGTACTTC
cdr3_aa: CASSDGTSGSWEQYF

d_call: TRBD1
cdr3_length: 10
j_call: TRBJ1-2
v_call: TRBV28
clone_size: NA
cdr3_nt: TGTGCCACAAACAGGGGGCGATACACCTTC
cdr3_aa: CATNRGRYTF

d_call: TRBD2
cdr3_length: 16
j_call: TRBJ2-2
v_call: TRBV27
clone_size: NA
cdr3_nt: TGTGCCAGCAGTTTCTCTAGCGGGGTAAACACCGGGGAGCTGTTTTTT
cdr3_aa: CASSFSSGVNTGELFF